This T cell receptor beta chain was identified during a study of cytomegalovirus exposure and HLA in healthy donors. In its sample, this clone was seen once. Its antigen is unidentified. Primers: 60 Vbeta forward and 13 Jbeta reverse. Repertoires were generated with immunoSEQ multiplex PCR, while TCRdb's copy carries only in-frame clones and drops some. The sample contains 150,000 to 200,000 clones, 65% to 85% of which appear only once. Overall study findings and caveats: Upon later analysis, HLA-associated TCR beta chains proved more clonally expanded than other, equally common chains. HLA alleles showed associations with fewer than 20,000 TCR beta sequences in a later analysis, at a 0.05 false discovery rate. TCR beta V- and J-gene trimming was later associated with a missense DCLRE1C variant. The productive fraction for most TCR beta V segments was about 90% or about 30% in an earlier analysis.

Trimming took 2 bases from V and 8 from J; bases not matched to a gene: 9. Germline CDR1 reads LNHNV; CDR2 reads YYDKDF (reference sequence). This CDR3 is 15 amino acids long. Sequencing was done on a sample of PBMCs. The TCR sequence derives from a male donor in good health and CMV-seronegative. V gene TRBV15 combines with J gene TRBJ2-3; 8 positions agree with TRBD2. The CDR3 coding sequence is TGTGCCACCAGCAGATCCGGACTAGCCCCAGGTACGCAGTATTTT. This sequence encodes CATSRSGLAPGTQYF.